This entry concerns a single TCR beta chain. Trimming pared 5 bases from V and 6 bases from J, leaving 7 bases between. This CDR3 spans 11 amino acids. Germline CDR1 and CDR2: SGHVT and SQSDAQ. The protocol was immunoSEQ multiplex PCR, while the TCRdb copy is restricted to in-frame clones and leaves out a portion. The sample carries 170,000 or so clones, roughly 94% recorded once. This record comes from a study of control samples from healthy donors and cancer patients. The rearrangement links TRBV7-4 to TRBJ2-5; D not resolved. The sequenced sample was blood. This clonotype was sampled from a woman under 30 in good health. As DNA, the CDR3 is TGTGCCAGCAGCGTCTGGAAGACCCAGTACTTC. It codes for CASSVWKTQYF. Supplemented by reference TRBV7-4 and TRBJ2-5, the full variable domain reads GAGVSQSPRYKVAKRGRDVALRCDSISGHVTLYWYRQTLGQGSEVLTYSQSDAQRDKSGRPSGRFSAERPERSVSTLKIQRTEQGDSAVYLCASSVWKTQYFGPGTRLLVL.